These 4 T cell receptor beta chains were sequenced from one sample in a study of blood T cell repertoires in COVID-19. Assay used: immunoSEQ multiplex PCR; TCRdb lists only in-frame clones, some missing. The sample has fewer than 250,000 clones; approximately 90% are singletons. The sample was peripheral blood. The receptors were sampled from a man aged 25 to 45 with acute or convalescent COVID-19.

This chain joins TRBV7-9 and TRBJ2-3, with 10 bases aligning to TRBD1. Trimming at V came to 3 bases and at J to 5 bases, leaving 5 bases not matched to a gene. Germline-derived CDR1 and CDR2 are SEHNR and FQNEAQ (reference sequence). The CDR3 covers 15 residues. In DNA, the CDR3 is TGTGCCAGCAGCTTCCCGACAGGGGGCGTAGATACGCAGTATTTT. Translating it yields CASSFPTGGVDTQYF.

The V and J genes are TRBV12-3 or TRBV12-4 and TRBJ2-5; D unresolved. The V gene lost 6 bases and the J gene lost 4 bases, with 6 bases spanning the gap. The CDR3 spans 11 residues. In DNA, the CDR3 is TGTGCCAGCAGGTCTCTAGAGACCCAGTACTTC. This sequence encodes CASRSLETQYF.

V gene TRBV5-1 combines with J gene TRBJ2-1; D remains ambiguous. Trimming stripped 1 base from V and 8 bases from J, with 16 bases between. The CDR3 is 15 amino acids. In germline, CDR1 is SGHRS, CDR2 YFSETQ. CDR3: CASSLNPQSRDEQFF. In DNA form, the CDR3 reads TGCGCCAGCAGCTTGAACCCCCAGAGTCGGGATGAGCAGTTCTTC.

The rearrangement links TRBV28 to TRBJ2-7; D is unresolved. CDR1 is MDHEN, CDR2 SYDVKM, per germline. V lost 2 bases, J lost 3 bases, and 8 bases lay in between. The CDR3 is made up of 13 amino acids. For the CDR3, the DNA is TGTGCCAGCAGTTTAGTGTTAGACTACGAGCAGTACTTC. Its protein is CASSLVLDYEQYF.